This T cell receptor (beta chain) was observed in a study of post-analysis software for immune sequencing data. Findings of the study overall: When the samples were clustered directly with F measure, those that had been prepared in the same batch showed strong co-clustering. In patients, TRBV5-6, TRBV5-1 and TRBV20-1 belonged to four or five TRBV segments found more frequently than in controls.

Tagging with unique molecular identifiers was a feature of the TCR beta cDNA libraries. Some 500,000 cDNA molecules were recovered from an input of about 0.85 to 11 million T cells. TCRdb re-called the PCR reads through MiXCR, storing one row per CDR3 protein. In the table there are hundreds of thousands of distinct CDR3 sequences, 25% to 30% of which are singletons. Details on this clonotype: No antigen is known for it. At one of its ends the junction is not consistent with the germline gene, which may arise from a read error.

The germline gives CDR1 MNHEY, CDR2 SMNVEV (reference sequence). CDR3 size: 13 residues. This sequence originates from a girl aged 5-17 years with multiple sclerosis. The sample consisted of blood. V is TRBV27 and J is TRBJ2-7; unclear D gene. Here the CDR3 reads CANSLSRSYEQYF. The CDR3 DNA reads TGTGCCAACAGTTTATCTAGATCCTACGAGCAGTACTTC.